A selection of T cell receptor beta chains follows, all from one sample in a study of shared clonotypes between healthy human individuals. Method: immunoSEQ multiplex PCR; TCRdb's copy keeps in-frame clones and lacks some. In the table there are approximately 840,000 clones, 96% of which are singletons. The specimen sequenced was naive CD8+ T cells sorted from blood. Receptors were obtained from a man aged 30 to 39 in good health. Both conserved end residues are trimmed from each CDR3.

V gene	J gene	CDR3 protein
TRBV13	TRBJ2-2	ASRRGPGSGELF
TRBV27	TRBJ2-7	ASSQGGGRYEQY
TRBV5-8	TRBJ2-2	ASSLGTSNTGELF
TRBV7-9	TRBJ2-2	ASSSTRSKNTGELF
TRBV4-3	TRBJ2-2	ASSQGARGDDTGELF
TRBV5-1	TRBJ2-1	ASSLAGTSTNEQF
TRBV28	TRBJ2-7	AILMRGADEQY
TRBV2	TRBJ2-1	ASSPLLTGTSSYNEQF
TRBV6-5	TRBJ1-1	ASRYTGNTEAF
TRBV6-5	TRBJ1-1	ASSYSRGLNTEAF
TRBV6-1	TRBJ2-1	ASSELYEQF
TRBV30	TRBJ1-4	AWSVRVGELF
TRBV29-1	TRBJ2-7	SVEGRGGSYEQY
TRBV6-5	TRBJ2-3	ASSYWSGSTDTQY
TRBV4-1	TRBJ1-2	ASSLDRGNYGYT
TRBV29-1	TRBJ2-3	SVEQRGGTQY
TRBV11-2	TRBJ2-1	ASSLGQGGLNEQF
TRBV18	TRBJ2-1	ASSEVEWVQYEQF
TRBV5-4	TRBJ2-2	ASSPPTGPNTGELF
TRBV6-6	TRBJ1-4	ASSTTVDNEKLF
TRBV5-4	TRBJ1-5	ASSSGQGNQPQH
TRBV28	TRBJ2-1	ASSPIGGGSYNEQF
TRBV7-6	TRBJ2-7	ASSPRQGDEQY
TRBV27	TRBJ1-2	ASSLGRGQFGYT
TRBV6-4	TRBJ1-1	ASSDDGEIEAF
TRBV18	TRBJ2-3	ASSLLYTDTQY
TRBV5-1	TRBJ1-1	ASSLPTADEAF
TRBV7-9	TRBJ2-5	ASSPPRGGGETQY
TRBV7-5	TRBJ2-1	VRSSSPTPPLSSYNEQF
TRBV11-2	TRBJ2-3	ASAPEGTNTDTQY
TRBV5-4	TRBJ2-5	ASSIGDRGSSWETQY